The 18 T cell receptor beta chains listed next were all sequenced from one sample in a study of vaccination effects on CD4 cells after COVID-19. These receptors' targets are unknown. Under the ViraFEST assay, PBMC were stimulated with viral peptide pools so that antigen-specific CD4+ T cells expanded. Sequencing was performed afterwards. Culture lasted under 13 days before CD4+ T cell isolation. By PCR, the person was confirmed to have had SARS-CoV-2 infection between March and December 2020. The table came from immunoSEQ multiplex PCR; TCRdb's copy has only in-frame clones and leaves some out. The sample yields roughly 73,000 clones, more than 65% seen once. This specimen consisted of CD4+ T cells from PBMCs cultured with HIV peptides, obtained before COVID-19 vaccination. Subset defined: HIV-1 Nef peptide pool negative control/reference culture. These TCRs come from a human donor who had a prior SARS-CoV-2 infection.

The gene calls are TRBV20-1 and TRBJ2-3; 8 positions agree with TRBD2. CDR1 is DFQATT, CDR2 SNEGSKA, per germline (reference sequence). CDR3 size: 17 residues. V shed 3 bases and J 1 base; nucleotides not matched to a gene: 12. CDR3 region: CSASSGFLAGRTDTQYF. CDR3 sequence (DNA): TGCAGTGCTAGTTCAGGTTTCCTAGCGGGTCGCACAGATACGCAGTATTTT.

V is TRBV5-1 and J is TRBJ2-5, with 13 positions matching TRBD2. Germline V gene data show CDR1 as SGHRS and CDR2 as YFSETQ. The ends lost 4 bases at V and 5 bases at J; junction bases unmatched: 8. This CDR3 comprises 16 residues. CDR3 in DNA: TGCGCCAGCAGCCCCCCGGGACTAGCGGGGCGCGAGACCCAGTACTTC. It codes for CASSPPGLAGRETQYF.

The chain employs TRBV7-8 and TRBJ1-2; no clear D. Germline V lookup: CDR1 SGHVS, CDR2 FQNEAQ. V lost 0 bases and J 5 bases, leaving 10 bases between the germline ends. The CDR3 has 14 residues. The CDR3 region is CASSLATSPYGYTF. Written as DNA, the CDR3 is TGTGCCAGCAGCTTAGCCACTTCACCTTATGGCTACACCTTC.

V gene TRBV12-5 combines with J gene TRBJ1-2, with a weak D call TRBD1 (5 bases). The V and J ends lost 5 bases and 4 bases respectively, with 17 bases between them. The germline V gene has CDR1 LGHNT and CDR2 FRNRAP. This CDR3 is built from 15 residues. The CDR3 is CASGPPTGTAYGYTF. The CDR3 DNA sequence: TGTGCTAGTGGTCCGCCCACCGGGACGGCCTATGGCTACACCTTC.

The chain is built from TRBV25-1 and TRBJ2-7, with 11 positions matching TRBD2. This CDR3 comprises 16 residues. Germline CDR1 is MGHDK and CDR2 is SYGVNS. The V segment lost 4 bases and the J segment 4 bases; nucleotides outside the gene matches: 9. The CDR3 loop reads CASSALGTSGAYEQYF. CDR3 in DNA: TGTGCCAGCAGTGCCTTGGGGACTAGCGGAGCTTACGAGCAGTACTTC.

The CDR3 loop reads CASAGGLSSYNEQFF. The CDR3 DNA sequence: TGTGCCAGCGCGGGGGGGCTGAGCTCCTACAATGAGCAGTTCTTC. The gene calls are TRBV27 and TRBJ2-1, with 9 bases matching TRBD2. The CDR3 is made up of 15 amino acids. Germline CDR1 and CDR2: MNHEY and SMNVEV (reference sequence). V dropped 8 bases and J dropped 0; count of bases not matched to a gene: 5.

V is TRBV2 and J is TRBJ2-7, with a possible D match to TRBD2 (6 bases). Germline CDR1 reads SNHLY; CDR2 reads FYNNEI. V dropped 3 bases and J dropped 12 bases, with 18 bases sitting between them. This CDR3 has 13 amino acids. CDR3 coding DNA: TGTGCCAGCAGTGAGGAGCTCCGGATGCGGGGGTACTTC. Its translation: CASSEELRMRGYF.

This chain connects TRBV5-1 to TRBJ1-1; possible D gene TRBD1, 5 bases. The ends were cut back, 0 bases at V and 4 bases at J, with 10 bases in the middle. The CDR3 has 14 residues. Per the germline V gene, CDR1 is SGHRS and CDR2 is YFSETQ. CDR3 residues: CASSLGGEVTEAFF. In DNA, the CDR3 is TGCGCCAGCAGCTTGGGAGGGGAGGTCACTGAAGCTTTCTTT.

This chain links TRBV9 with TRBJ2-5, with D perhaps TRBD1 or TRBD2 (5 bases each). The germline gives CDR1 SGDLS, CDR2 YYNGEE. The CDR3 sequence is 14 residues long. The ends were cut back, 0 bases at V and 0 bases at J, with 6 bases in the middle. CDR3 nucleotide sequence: TGTGCCAGCAGCGTAGGGGGGAACCAAGAGACCCAGTACTTC. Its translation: CASSVGGNQETQYF.

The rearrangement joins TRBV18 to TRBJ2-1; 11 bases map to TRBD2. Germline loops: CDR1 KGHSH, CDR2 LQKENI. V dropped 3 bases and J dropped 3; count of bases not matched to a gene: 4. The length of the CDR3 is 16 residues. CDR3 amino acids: CASSPGLAAFYNEQFF. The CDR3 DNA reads TGTGCCAGCTCACCGGGACTAGCGGCGTTCTACAATGAGCAGTTCTTC.

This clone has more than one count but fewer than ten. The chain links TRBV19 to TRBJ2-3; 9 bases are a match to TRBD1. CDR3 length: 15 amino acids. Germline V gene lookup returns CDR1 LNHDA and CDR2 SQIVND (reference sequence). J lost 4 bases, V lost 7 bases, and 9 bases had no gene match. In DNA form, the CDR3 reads TGTGCCAGTACCATCCGGGGGACAGGGTCAGATACGCAGTATTTT. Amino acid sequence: CASTIRGTGSDTQYF.

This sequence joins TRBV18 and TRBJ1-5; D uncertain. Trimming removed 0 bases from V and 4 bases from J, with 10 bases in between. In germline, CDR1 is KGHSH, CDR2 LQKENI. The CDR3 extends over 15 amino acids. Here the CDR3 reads CASSPPRTHNQPQHF. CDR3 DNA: TGTGCCAGCTCACCACCCCGGACCCATAATCAGCCCCAGCATTTT.

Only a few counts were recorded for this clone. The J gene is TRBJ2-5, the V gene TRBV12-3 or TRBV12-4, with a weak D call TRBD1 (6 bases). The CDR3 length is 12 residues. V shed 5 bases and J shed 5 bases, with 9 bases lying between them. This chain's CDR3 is CASSPRGETQYF. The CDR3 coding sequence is TGTGCCAGCAGTCCTAGGGGGGAGACCCAGTACTTC.

The CDR3 DNA reads TGTGCCAGCAGCGCCGGCTATCGGTATGAGCAGTTCTTC. Translating it yields CASSAGYRYEQFF. The chain recombines TRBV9 with TRBJ2-1; D not certain. Germline V CDR1 and CDR2: SGDLS, YYNGEE. With 3 bases removed from V and 8 bases from J, the gap between germline ends came to 12 bases. The length of the CDR3 is 13 residues.

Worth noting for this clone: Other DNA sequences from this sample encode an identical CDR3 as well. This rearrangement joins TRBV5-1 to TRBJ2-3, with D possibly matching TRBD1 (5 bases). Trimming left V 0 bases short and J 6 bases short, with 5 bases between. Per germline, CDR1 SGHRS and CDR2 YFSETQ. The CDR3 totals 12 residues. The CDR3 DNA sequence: TGCGCCAGCAGCTTGGAGGGGGATACGCAGTATTTT. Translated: CASSLEGDTQYF.

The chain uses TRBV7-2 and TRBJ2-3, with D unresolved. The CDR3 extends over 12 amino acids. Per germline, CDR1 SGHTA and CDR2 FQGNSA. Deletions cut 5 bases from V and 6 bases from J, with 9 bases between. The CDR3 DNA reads TGTGCCAGCAGCGACGGACGCGATACGCAGTATTTT. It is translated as CASSDGRDTQYF. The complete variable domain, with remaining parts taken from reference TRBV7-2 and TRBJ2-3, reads GAGVSQSPSNKVTEKGKDVELRCDPISGHTALYWYRQSLGQGLEFLIYFQGNSAPDKSGLPSDRFSAERTGGSVSTLTIQRTQQEDSAVYLCASSDGRDTQYFGPGTRLTVL.

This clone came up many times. The DNA for the CDR3 is TGCGCCAGCAGCTTCAACACCCAAGAGACCCAGTACTTC. This codes for CASSFNTQETQYF. The chain uses TRBV5-1 and TRBJ2-5; D is unresolved. Germline values: CDR1 SGHRS, CDR2 YFSETQ. The germline V and J ends were trimmed by 2 bases and 1 base, with 6 bases remaining between them. The CDR3 spans 13 residues.

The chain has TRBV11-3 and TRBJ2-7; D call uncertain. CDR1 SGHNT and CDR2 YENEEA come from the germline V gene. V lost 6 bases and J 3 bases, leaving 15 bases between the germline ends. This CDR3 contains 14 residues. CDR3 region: CASSERVMGYEQYF. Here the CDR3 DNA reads TGTGCCAGCAGTGAAAGGGTCATGGGCTACGAGCAGTACTTC.